Included here is one T cell receptor (beta chain) sequence, with context. The antigen remains unidentified. CD45RO-negative, CCR7-selected cells formed the naive CD8 fraction, which excluded terminally differentiated effector memory CD45RA+ cells. Clones were sequenced by immunoSEQ multiplex PCR, and TCRdb holds only the in-frame ones, with some missing. The profile covers fewer than 850,000 clones, with approximately 97% appearing a single time and less than 0.25% taken by the ten largest. The data were obtained in a study of shared clonotypes between healthy human individuals. Background on the study: Three plates each covered CD4 naive and memory; CD8 naive two, CD8 memory one.

Study-wide results and limits: Clonotype sharing across a handful of donors was observed for 4% to 5.5% of naive CD4 clonotypes. Non-shared clonotypes were found to have lower generation probabilities than the clonotypes that were shared by all four of the sorted-subset donors.

The TCR sequence derives from a young man in good health. The specimen was naive CD8+ T cells sorted from blood.

The DNA of the CDR3 is TGTGCCAGCAGCTCTAGCGGGAGTTTTCTTGGTGAGCAGTTCTTC. Its translation: CASSSSGSFLGEQFF. The genes are TRBV7-8 and TRBJ2-1, with 10 positions matching TRBD2. Germline V CDR1 and CDR2: SGHVS, FQNEAQ. Unmatched junction bases numbered 9, after V lost 4 bases and J lost 9 bases. The CDR3 consists of 15 residues.